The clone carrying this T cell receptor beta chain was observed a handful of times. Its antigen is not identified. This CDR3 spans 21 amino acids. V was clipped by 6 bases and J by 4 bases; unmatched bases: 22. CDR1 and CDR2 (germline): MNHEY, SMNVEV (reference sequence). The data stem from a study of T cell repertoires in cytomegalovirus infection. On the study more broadly: An indication of both CMV infection and matching HLA type came from public TCR beta signatures.

TCRdb analysed the reads with MiXCR anew, one entry per CDR3 protein. The sample consists of some 500,000 distinct CDR3 sequences, 35% to 50% of them appearing once. Study results and limitations: Across the ex vivo response, the dominant clonotypes were HLA-C-restricted CMV-specific TCR beta clonotypes. CMV carriers having the relevant HLA were flagged by cumulative public TCR beta family frequency.

The material was cultured PBMCs, obtained from culture after CMV antigen stimulation. The chain couples TRBV27 to TRBJ2-5; TRBD2 agrees at 14 bases. The receptor's source is a human donor in good health (CMV status not recorded). Some clones in this sample may be carry-over from other donors' samples. The chain's CDR3 is CASRPLGYGTSGRTFSETQYF. In nucleotides, the CDR3 is TGTGCCAGCAGACCCCTAGGTTATGGGACTAGCGGGAGAACGTTTTCAGAGACCCAGTACTTC.